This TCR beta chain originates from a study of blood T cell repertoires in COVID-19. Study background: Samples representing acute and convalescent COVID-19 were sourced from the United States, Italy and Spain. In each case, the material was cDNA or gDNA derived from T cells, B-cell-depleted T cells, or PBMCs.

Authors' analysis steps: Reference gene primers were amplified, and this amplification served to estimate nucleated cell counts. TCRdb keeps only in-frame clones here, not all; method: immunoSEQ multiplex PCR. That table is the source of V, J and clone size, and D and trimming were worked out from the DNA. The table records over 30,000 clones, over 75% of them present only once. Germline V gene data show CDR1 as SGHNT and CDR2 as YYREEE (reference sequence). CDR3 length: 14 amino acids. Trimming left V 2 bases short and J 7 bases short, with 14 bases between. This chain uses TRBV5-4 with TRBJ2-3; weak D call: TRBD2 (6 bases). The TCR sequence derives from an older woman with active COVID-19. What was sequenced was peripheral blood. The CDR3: CASSFKGGENTQYF. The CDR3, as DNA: TGTGCCAGCAGCTTTAAAGGAGGGGAAAATACGCAGTATTTT. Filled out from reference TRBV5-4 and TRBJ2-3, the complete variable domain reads ETGVTQSPTHLIKTRGQQVTLRCSSQSGHNTVSWYQQALGQGPQFIFQYYREEENGRGNFPPRFSGLQFPNYSSELNVNALELDDSALYLCASSFKGGENTQYFGPGTRLTVL.